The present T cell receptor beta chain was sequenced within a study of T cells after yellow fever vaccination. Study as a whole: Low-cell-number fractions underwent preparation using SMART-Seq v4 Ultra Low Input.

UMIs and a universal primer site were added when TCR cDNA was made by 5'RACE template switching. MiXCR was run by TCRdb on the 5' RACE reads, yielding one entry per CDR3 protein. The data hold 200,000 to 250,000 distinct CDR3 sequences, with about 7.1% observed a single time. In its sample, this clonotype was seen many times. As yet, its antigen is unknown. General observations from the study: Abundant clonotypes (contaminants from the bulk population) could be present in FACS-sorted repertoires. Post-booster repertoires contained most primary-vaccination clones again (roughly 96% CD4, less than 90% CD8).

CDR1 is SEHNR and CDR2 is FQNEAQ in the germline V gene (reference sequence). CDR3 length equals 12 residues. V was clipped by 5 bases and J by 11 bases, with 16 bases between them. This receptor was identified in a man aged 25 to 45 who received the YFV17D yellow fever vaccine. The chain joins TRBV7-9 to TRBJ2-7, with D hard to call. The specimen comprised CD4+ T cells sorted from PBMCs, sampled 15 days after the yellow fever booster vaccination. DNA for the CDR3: TGTGCCAGCAGCCCCCTTGCCGCGAAGGAGTACTTC. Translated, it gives CASSPLAAKEYF.